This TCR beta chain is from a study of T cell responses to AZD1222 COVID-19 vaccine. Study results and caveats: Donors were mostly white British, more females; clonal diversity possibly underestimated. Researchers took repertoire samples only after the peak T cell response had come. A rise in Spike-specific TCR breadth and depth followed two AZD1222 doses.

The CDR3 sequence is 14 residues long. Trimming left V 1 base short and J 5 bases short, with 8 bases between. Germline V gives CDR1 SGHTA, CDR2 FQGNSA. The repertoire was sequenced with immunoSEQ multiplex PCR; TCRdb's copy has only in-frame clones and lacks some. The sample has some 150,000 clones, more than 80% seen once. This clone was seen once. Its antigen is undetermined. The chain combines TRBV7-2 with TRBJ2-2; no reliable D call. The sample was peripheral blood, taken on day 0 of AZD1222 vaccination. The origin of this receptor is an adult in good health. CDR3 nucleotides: TGTGCCAGCAGCTTAGGATCTAGGACCGGGGAGCTGTTTTTT. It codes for CASSLGSRTGELFF. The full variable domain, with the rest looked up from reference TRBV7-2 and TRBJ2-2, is GAGVSQSPSNKVTEKGKDVELRCDPISGHTALYWYRQSLGQGLEFLIYFQGNSAPDKSGLPSDRFSAERTGGSVSTLTIQRTQQEDSAVYLCASSLGSRTGELFFGEGSRLTVL.